This T cell receptor (beta chain) appears in the sequencing data of a study of CD8+ T cells in alopecia areata. The wider study: Once tofacitinib had been taken for 6 to 18 months, 6 months off drug followed.

Regarding this clone: Its antigen remains unidentified.

Those with alopecia areata gave lesional scalp punch biopsies and peripheral blood. General study results and limits: In scalp samples, resident alphabeta T cells of normal skin are also sequenced. Lesional scalp exceeded normal scalp in clonality, especially in alopecia totalis/universalis.

Reverse transcribed after extraction, RNA yielded cDNA as the sequencing template. The protocol was immunoSEQ multiplex PCR, while the TCRdb copy is restricted to in-frame clones and leaves out a portion. The data hold 140,000 to 150,000 clones, with over 70% observed a single time. The CDR3 runs 11 residues. CDR1 is GTSNPN, CDR2 SVGIG, per germline (reference sequence). The chain links TRBV30 to TRBJ2-5; D perhaps matches TRBD1 (6 bases). The assigned J gene may be wrong: the sequence end matches TRBJ2-7 better. This clonotype originated in a human donor with alopecia areata. The sample here was CD8+ T cells sorted from blood, taken at week 0. The CDR3 is CAWSTGNEQYF. As DNA, the CDR3 is TGTGCCTGGAGTACAGGGAACGAGCAGTACTTC.